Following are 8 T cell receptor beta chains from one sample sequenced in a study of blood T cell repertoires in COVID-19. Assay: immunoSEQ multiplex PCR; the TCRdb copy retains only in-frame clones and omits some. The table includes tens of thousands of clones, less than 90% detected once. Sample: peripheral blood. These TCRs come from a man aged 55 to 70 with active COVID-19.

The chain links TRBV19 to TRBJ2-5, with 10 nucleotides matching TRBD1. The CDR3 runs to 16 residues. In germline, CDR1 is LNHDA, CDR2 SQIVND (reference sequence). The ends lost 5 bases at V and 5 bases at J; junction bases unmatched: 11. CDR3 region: CASSSRDRGSLETQYF. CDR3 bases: TGTGCCAGTAGTTCCCGGGACAGGGGTTCGTTGGAGACCCAGTACTTC.

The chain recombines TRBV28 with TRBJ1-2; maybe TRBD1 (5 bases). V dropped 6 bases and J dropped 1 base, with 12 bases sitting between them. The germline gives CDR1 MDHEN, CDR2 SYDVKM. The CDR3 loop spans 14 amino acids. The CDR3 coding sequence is TGTGCCAGCAGCTCGGGACTGATTAACTATGGCTACACCTTC. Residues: CASSSGLINYGYTF.

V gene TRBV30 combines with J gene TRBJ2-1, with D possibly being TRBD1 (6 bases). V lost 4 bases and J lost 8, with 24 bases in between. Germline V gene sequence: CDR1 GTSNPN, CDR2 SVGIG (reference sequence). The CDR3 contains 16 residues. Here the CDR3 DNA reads TGTGCCTGGAACGACCTGACGGCGCAGGGGCTCGATGAGCAGTTCTTC. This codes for CAWNDLTAQGLDEQFF.

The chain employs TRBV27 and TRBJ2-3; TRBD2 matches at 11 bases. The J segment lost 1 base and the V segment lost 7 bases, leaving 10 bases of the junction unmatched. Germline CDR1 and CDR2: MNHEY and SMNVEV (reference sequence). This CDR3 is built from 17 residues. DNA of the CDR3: TGTGCCAGCACCGAGGCCTTAGCGGGAGGGGGCACAGATACGCAGTATTTT. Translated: CASTEALAGGGTDTQYF.

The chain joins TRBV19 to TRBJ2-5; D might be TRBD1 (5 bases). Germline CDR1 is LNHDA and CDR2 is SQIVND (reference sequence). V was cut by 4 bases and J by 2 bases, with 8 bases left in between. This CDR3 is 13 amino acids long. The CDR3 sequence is CASSRTRQETQYF. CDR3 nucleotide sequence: TGTGCCAGTAGTAGGACAAGACAAGAGACCCAGTACTTC.

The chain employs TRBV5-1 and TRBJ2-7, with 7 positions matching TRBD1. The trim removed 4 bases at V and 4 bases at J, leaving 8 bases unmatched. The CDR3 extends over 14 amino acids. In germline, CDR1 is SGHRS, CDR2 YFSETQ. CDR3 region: CASSLEGQRYEQYF. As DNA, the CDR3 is TGCGCCAGCAGCCTCGAGGGACAGAGATACGAGCAGTACTTC.

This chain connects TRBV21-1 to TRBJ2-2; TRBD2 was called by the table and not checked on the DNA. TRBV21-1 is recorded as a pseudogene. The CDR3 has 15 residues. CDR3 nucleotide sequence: TGTGCCGGCCGGGGGCAGCGGGAGTACAGCGGGGAGCTGTTTTTT. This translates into CAGRGQREYSGELFF.

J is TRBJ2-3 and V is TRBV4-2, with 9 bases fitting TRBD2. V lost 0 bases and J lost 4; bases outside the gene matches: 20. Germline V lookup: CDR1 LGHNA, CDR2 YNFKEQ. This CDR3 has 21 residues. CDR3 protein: CASSQDPQLLSMAGGADTQYF. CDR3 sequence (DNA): TGTGCCAGCAGCCAAGATCCACAATTGTTAAGTATGGCGGGGGGGGCAGATACGCAGTATTTT.